This T cell receptor (beta chain) was obtained from a study of CD8 T cells in ankylosing spondylitis. As concerns this clonotype: Its antigen is unidentified.

CDR3 length: 15 amino acids. Trimming removed 6 bases from V and 12 bases from J, with 26 bases in between. Germline V gene data show CDR1 as KGHSH and CDR2 as LQKENI. Quantitative 5'-RACE with molecular barcodes generated TCR beta libraries. TCRdb redid the calling of the 5' RACE reads with MiXCR, one entry per CDR3 protein. This table has 750,000 to 850,000 distinct CDR3 sequences, 10% to 15% appearing once. Study-wide findings and caveats: The study identified a TCR beta motif of under ten highly homologous variants that appeared characteristic of ankylosing spondylitis blood.

The V and J genes are TRBV18 and TRBJ1-1; tentative D call: TRBD1 (6 bases). The sequenced material came from blood, either unsorted or a sorted T cell fraction (not recorded which). The source is a male donor with ankylosing spondylitis. Here the CDR3 DNA reads TGTGCCAGCTCGCTTGAGGGGACACGGGCTGGGGGAACTTTCTTT. Translated: CASSLEGTRAGGTFF.